This T cell receptor beta chain is drawn from a study of blood T cell repertoires in COVID-19. Study-level information: Samples taken during acute and convalescent COVID-19 were collected in the United States, Italy and Spain. From T cells, B-cell-depleted T cells, or PBMCs came the material, which was cDNA or gDNA.

Recruitment covered under 25 US areas and drew participants whose ages spanned roughly 18 to 100 years. Authors' processing steps: From reference gene primer amplification, estimates of nucleated cell counts were derived. This table comes from immunoSEQ multiplex PCR, and its TCRdb copy is limited to in-frame clones, with some not included. Clone size and V and J calls were adopted from that table, with D and trimming inferred from the DNA. Counted here are 300,000 to 400,000 clones, 70% to 90% occurring once; the ten biggest clones make up 1.2%. The germline CDR1 and CDR2 sequences are SGHAT and FQNNGV. Trimming removed 3 bases from V and 6 bases from J, with 11 bases in between. This CDR3 region has 13 residues.

The receptor's source is a young woman who had recovered from COVID-19. Specimen: PBMCs or T cells enriched from blood (not recorded which). V usage is TRBV11-2 and J usage is TRBJ1-2; the D is unclear. DNA for the CDR3: TGTGCCAGCAGCTTGTTTCCCCGGGATGGCTACACCTTC. Encoded protein: CASSLFPRDGYTF.